The T cell receptor beta chain under discussion was sequenced for a study of OX40 agonist ivuxolimab in advanced cancers. General notes on the study: Ivuxolimab was a fully human IgG2 agonistic monoclonal antibody targeting the costimulatory receptor OX40 (CD134). Intravenous ivuxolimab was administered to patients every 2 weeks at six dose levels: 0.01, 0.1, 0.3, 1.5, 3 and 10 mg/kg. Of the approximately 50 dose-escalation patients, hepatocellular carcinoma was present in about 20, melanoma in around 15, renal cell carcinoma in 9 and head and neck cancer in 9. In the dose-escalation cohort, more than 75% of patients were male, and the mean age was roughly 60 years, with a range of 23 to 79. Prior anti-PD-1, anti-PD-L1 or anti-CTLA-4 therapy was permitted, and approximately 42% of dose-escalation patients had received checkpoint inhibitors. Partial responses were achieved by three dose-escalation patients, of whom one had hepatocellular carcinoma and two had cutaneous melanoma. The purpose of peripheral TCRbeta sequencing was to test whether ivuxolimab changed TCR sequence diversity and led to clonal T-cell expansion. The paper describes the monotherapy dose-escalation part (N of about 47 patients) of the phase I trial of ivuxolimab. Overall study outcomes, separate from this receptor: After ivuxolimab, expanded clones were on average more numerous among CD8+ T cells than among CD4+ T cells. Low levels of normalized T-cell clonal expansion were also seen in some patients who did not respond. Antigen specificity was not determined for the clonally expanded peripheral T cells. At doses of 0.1 to 3.0 mg/kg, clonal expansion of both CD4+ and CD8+ blood T cells was observed from baseline to week 6. In the 0.1-3.0 mg/kg groups, partial responders were among the patients with the lowest normalized peripheral clonal expansion, particularly in CD8+ T cells.

Patients with a history of autoimmune disease or receiving systemic immunosuppression were excluded from the trial. Peripheral blood for TCR sequencing was collected from all dose cohorts at baseline, on cycle 4 day 1, and on cycle 7 day 1. Samples were obtained from an open-label, multicenter, first-in-human phase I dose-escalation trial of ivuxolimab. The trial enrolled adults with locally advanced or metastatic head and neck squamous cell, hepatocellular, melanoma or renal cell carcinoma. CD4+ and CD8+ T cells were sorted separately from peripheral blood before TCR sequencing. For sequencing of the TCRbeta CDR3 region, genomic DNA was extracted from the sorted cells. The immunoSEQ Assay was used for sequencing of TCRbeta CDR3 regions. In its TCRdb copy, this immuneACCESS table keeps in-frame sequences only and misses some clones. Where compared with another copy, unresolved V genes explain less than half of these, and the others have no known cause. This sample lists tens of thousands of clones; approximately 91% were detected once. The biggest ten clones account for around 19% of the sample.

As regards this clone: Which antigen it targets is not known. No much larger clone exists at a distance of one base, and base qualities are not known.

The sample consisted of CD4+ or CD8+ T cells sorted from blood, taken in a trial of the OX40 agonist ivuxolimab. This TCR came from an adult with an advanced solid tumor such as melanoma, head and neck, liver or kidney cancer.

CDR3 protein: CASSFHLGANEKLFF. Read as DNA, the sequence is TGTGCCAGCAGCTTCCATTTAGGGGCTAATGAAAAACTGTTTTTT. This receptor chain uses TRBV7-9 and TRBJ1-4; tentative D gene TRBD1, with 5 bases matching. Including the terminal cysteine and phenylalanine, the CDR3 comprises 15 residues. The DNA shown is the 45-base CDR3, in frame from base 1. A distance of 11 bases separates the germline ends of V and J, which lose 3 bases and 3 bases respectively. The germline V gene encodes CDR1 SEHNR and CDR2 FQNEAQ (reference sequence). Beyond the CDR3, the reference TRBV7-9 and TRBJ1-4 genes provide the residues; the full variable domain reads: DTGVSQNPRHKITKRGQNVTFRCDPISEHNRLYWYRQTLGQGPEFLTYFQNEAQLEKSRLLSDRFSAERPKGSFSTLEIQRTEQGDSAMYLCASSFHLGANEKLFFGSGTQLSVL.